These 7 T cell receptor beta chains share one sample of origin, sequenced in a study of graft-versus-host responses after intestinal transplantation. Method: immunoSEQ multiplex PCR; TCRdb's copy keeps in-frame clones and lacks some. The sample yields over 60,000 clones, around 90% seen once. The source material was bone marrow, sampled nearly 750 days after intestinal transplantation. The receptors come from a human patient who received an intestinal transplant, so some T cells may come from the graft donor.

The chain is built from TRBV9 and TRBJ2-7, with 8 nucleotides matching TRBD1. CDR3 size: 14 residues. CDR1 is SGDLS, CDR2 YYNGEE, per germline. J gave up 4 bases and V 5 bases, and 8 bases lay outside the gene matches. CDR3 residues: CASSPGQAIYEQYF. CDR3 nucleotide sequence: TGTGCCAGCAGTCCGGGACAGGCCATATACGAGCAGTACTTC. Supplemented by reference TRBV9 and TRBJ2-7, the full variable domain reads DSGVTQTPKHLITATGQRVTLRCSPRSGDLSVYWYQQSLDQGLQFLIQYYNGEERAKGNILERFSAQQFPDLHSELNLSSLELGDSALYFCASSPGQAIYEQYFGPGTRLTVT.

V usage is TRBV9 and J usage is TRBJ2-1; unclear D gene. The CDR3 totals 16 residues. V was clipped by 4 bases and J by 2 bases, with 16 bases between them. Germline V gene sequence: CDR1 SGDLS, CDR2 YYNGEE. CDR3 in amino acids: CASSSPVNGTYNEQFF. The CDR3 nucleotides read TGTGCCAGCAGCTCCCCCGTCAACGGAACCTACAATGAGCAGTTCTTC. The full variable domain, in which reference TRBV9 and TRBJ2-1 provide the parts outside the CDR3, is DSGVTQTPKHLITATGQRVTLRCSPRSGDLSVYWYQQSLDQGLQFLIQYYNGEERAKGNILERFSAQQFPDLHSELNLSSLELGDSALYFCASSSPVNGTYNEQFFGPGTRLTVL.

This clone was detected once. The CDR3 DNA sequence: TGTGCCAGTACGTTGGGACCGTCTCATGAAAAACTGTTTTTT. Protein sequence: CASTLGPSHEKLFF. The chain employs TRBV19 and TRBJ1-4, with a possible D match to TRBD1 (5 bases). Germline CDR1 LNHDA, CDR2 SQIVND (reference sequence). V dropped 7 bases and J dropped 6 bases, with 15 bases sitting between them. The CDR3 spans 14 residues. Filled out from reference TRBV19 and TRBJ1-4, the complete variable domain reads DGGITQSPKYLFRKEGQNVTLSCEQNLNHDAMYWYRQDPGQGLRLIYYSQIVNDFQKGDIAEGYSVSREKKESFPLTVTSAQKNPTAFYLCASTLGPSHEKLFFGSGTQLSVL.

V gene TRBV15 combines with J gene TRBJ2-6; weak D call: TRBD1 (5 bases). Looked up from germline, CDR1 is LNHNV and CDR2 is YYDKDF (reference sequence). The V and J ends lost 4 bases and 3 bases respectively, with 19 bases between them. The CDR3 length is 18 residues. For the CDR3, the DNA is TGTGCCACCAGCATAGGACCTCAGGGCACGGGTGGGGCCAACGTCCTGACTTTC. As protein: CATSIGPQGTGGANVLTF.

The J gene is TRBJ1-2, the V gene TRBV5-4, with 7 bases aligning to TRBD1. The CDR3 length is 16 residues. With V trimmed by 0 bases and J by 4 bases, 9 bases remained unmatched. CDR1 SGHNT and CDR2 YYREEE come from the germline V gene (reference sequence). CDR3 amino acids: CASSLASWAGGYGYTF. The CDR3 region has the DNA TGTGCCAGCAGCTTGGCAAGTTGGGCAGGGGGCTATGGCTACACCTTC.

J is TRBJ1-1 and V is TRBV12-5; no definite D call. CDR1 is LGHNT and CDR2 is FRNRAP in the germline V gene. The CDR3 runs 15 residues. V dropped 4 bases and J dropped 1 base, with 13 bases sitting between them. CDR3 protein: CASGSDSRRNTEAFF. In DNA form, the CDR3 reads TGTGCTAGTGGTTCGGACTCCCGCCGGAACACTGAAGCTTTCTTT.

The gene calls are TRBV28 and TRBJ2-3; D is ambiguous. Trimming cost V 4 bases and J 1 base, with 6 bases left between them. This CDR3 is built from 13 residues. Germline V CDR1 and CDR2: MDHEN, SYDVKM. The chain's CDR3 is CASSSRGTDTQYF. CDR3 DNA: TGTGCCAGCAGTTCTAGAGGCACAGATACGCAGTATTTT.